The rows below give T cell receptor beta chains drawn from one sample of a study of lymphopenia after photon versus proton radiotherapy. TCRdb keeps only in-frame clones here, not all; method: immunoSEQ multiplex PCR. The repertoire holds approximately 160,000 clones, with about nine tenths as singletons. Sequencing used peripheral blood, obtained from a patient treated with photon-based radiotherapy. These receptors came from a man between 50 and 59 years old with gastric cancer. CDR3s include the opening cysteine and the closing phenylalanine or tryptophan. Fields, in order: J gene, D gene, CDR3 length, V gene, CDR3 protein, CDR3 DNA. The D gene is left open where the match is weak.

TRBJ2-5,.,13,TRBV7-3,CASSLGGFETQYF,TGTGCCAGCAGCTTAGGCGGTTTTGAGACCCAGTACTTC
TRBJ2-1,TRBD2,17,TRBV5-1,CASSNSGRDMRGNEQFF,TGCGCCAGCAGCAATAGCGGGAGGGACATGCGGGGCAATGAGCAGTTCTTC
TRBJ2-2,.,15,TRBV10-2,CASSEAGGADGELFF,TGCGCCAGCAGTGAGGCTGGGGGGGCAGACGGGGAGCTGTTTTTT
TRBJ1-1,.,14,TRBV5-1,CASSLEARNTEAFF,TGCGCCAGCAGCTTGGAGGCCAGGAACACTGAAGCTTTCTTT
TRBJ2-2,.,15,TRBV19,CASSMVQGTTGELFF,TGTGCCAGTAGTATGGTACAGGGTACCACCGGGGAGCTGTTTTTT
TRBJ2-4,.,16,TRBV11-2,CASSLRGGTVQDIQYF,TGTGCCAGCAGCTTAAGAGGGGGGACAGTGCAAGACATTCAGTACTTC
TRBJ2-2,TRBD1,16,TRBV19,CASSRGTGGRTGELFF,TGTGCCAGTAGTAGGGGGACAGGGGGACGCACCGGGGAGCTGTTTTTT
TRBJ2-3,.,15,TRBV7-9,CASSLAAGSTDTQYF,TGTGCCAGCAGCTTAGCGGCGGGAAGCACAGATACGCAGTATTTT
TRBJ1-1,TRBD1,16,TRBV15,CATSRDFSQGVTEAFF,TGTGCCACCAGCAGAGATTTTTCCCAGGGGGTGACTGAAGCTTTCTTT
TRBJ2-3,TRBD2,20,TRBV14,CASSQDRGWTSGRWIDTQYF,TGTGCCAGCAGCCAAGACCGAGGTTGGACTAGCGGGAGGTGGATAGATACGCAGTATTTT
TRBJ2-5,TRBD1,16,TRBV4-1,CASSQAETGVWETQYF,TGCGCCAGCAGCCAAGCGGAGACAGGGGTCTGGGAGACCCAGTACTTC
TRBJ1-2,TRBD1,13,TRBV5-1,CASSLTGEPGYTF,TGCGCCAGCAGCTTGACAGGGGAACCTGGCTACACCTTC
TRBJ2-7,TRBD1,13,TRBV6-6,CASIPGQGGEQYF,TGTGCCAGCATTCCGGGACAGGGCGGCGAGCAGTACTTC
TRBJ1-2,.,13,TRBV28,CASSLPGAYGYTF,TGTGCCAGCAGTTTGCCAGGTGCCTATGGCTACACCTTC
TRBJ2-2,TRBD2,15,TRBV19,CASSPTSGSTGELFF,TGTGCCAGTAGCCCTACTAGCGGGAGCACCGGGGAGCTGTTTTTT
TRBJ2-3,.,15,TRBV11-3,CASSLGGESTDTQYF,TGTGCCAGCAGCTTAGGAGGAGAGAGCACAGATACGCAGTATTTT
TRBJ2-2,.,14,TRBV9,CASSALGGGGELFF,TGTGCCAGCAGCGCGCTGGGGGGAGGCGGGGAGCTGTTTTTT
TRBJ2-7,.,13,TRBV10-1,CASIEHSSYEQYF,TGCGCCAGCATAGAACACAGCTCCTACGAGCAGTACTTC
TRBJ1-2,.,13,TRBV10-3,CAISEWQNYGYTF,TGTGCCATCAGTGAGTGGCAGAACTATGGCTACACCTTC
TRBJ2-1,TRBD1,15,TRBV6-6,CASSYRTGGYNEQFF,TGTGCCAGCAGTTACCGGACAGGGGGGTACAATGAGCAGTTCTTC
TRBJ1-2,.,17,TRBV28,CASSPPRGQISGYGYTF,TGTGCCAGCAGTCCGCCCCGAGGACAGATAAGCGGGTATGGCTACACCTTC